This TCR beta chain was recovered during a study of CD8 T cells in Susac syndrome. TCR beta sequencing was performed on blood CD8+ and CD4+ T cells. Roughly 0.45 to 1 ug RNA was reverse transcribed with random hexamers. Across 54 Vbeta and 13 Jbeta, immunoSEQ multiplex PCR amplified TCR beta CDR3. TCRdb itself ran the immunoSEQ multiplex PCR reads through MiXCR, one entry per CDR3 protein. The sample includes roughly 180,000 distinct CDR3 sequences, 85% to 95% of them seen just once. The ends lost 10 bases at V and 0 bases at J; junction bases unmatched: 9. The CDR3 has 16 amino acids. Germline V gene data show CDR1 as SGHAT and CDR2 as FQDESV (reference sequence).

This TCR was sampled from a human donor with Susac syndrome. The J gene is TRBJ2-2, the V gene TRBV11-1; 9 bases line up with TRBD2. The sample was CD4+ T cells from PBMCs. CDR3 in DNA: TGTGCCACCATAGCGGGAGAGGCTACGAACACCGGGGAGCTGTTTTTT. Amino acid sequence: CATIAGEATNTGELFF.